Following are 5 T cell receptor beta chains from one sample sequenced in a study of beta chain features in type 1 diabetes. Expressed TCRB transcripts were sequenced after all isolated RNA was converted to cDNA. The protocol was immunoSEQ multiplex PCR, while the TCRdb copy is restricted to in-frame clones and leaves out a portion. The data contain 130,000 to 150,000 clones, under 60% of them singletons. Sequenced material: Tregs from blood. These receptors all stem from a man younger than 30 in good health.

V is TRBV19 and J is TRBJ2-5, with D perhaps matching TRBD1 (5 bases). The CDR3 has 15 amino acids. Looked up from germline, CDR1 is LNHDA and CDR2 is SQIVND (reference sequence). V lost 1 base, J lost 2 bases, and 11 bases lay in between. CDR3 residues: CASSIVKGNQETQYF. Here the CDR3 DNA reads TGTGCCAGTAGTATAGTCAAGGGGAATCAAGAGACCCAGTACTTC.

This chain links TRBV15 with TRBJ1-3, with D hard to call. Trimming pared 1 base from V and 0 bases from J, leaving 10 bases between. Germline V gene sequence: CDR1 LNHNV, CDR2 YYDKDF (reference sequence). The CDR3 spans 16 residues. The CDR3 protein is CATSRAGAFSGNTIYF. CDR3 in DNA: TGTGCCACCAGCAGAGCTGGAGCTTTCTCTGGAAACACCATATATTTT. Full variable domain (rest looked up from reference TRBV15 and TRBJ1-3): DAMVIQNPRYQVTQFGKPVTLSCSQTLNHNVMYWYQQKSSQAPKLLFHYYDKDFNNEADTPDNFQSRRPNTSFCFLDIRSPGLGDTAMYLCATSRAGAFSGNTIYFGEGSWLTVV.

The gene calls are TRBV2 and TRBJ2-5; 15 bases agree with TRBD2. V dropped 8 bases and J dropped 2; count of bases not matched to a gene: 9. CDR1 and CDR2 (germline): SNHLY, FYNNEI. This CDR3 is 17 amino acids long. CDR3 region: CASGLGLAGGTQETQYF. CDR3 coding DNA: TGTGCCAGCGGCCTAGGACTAGCGGGAGGGACGCAAGAGACCCAGTACTTC.

This rearrangement joins TRBV6-6 to TRBJ2-1; D is perhaps TRBD1 (6 bases). V was shortened by 4 bases and J by 4 bases, with 8 bases between the two germline ends. The CDR3 totals 13 residues. Germline V gene lookup returns CDR1 MNHNY and CDR2 SVGAGI (reference sequence). This CDR3 reads CASSWGQYNEQFF. The CDR3 bases are TGTGCCAGCAGTTGGGGACAATACAATGAGCAGTTCTTC.

This chain links TRBV9 with TRBJ2-3, with 14 bases that match TRBD2. V lost 4 bases and J lost 2; bases outside the gene matches: 6. The CDR3 is 17 amino acids. The germline CDR1 and CDR2 sequences are SGDLS and YYNGEE. For the CDR3, the DNA is TGTGCCAGCAGCAAAAGACTAGCGGGAGGGATCACAGATACGCAGTATTTT. It codes for CASSKRLAGGITDTQYF.